This TCR beta chain was obtained from a study of PD-1 blockade in classical Hodgkin lymphoma. Sequencing used immunoSEQ multiplex PCR; TCRdb keeps in-frame clones, though not all of them. The table includes about 30,000 clones, 70% to 90% detected once. Time point denoted: cycle 4 day 1 (C4D1), after less than 7 weeks of nivolumab. The patients all showed relapse after autologous stem cell transplantation, while their brentuximab vedotin exposure varied. With magnetic negative selection, CD4+ T cells were purified from PBMCs that had been thawed. Sequencing was performed on CD4+ T cells from blood, taken before the fourth cycle of nivolumab. The TCR comes from a human donor with classical Hodgkin lymphoma.

The CDR3 DNA reads as TGTGCCAGCAGTTTGCCCGACCGATACAATCAGCCCCAGCATTTT. Translating gives CASSLPDRYNQPQHF. The J gene is TRBJ1-5, the V gene TRBV28; D gene unclear. Germline CDR1 is MDHEN and CDR2 is SYDVKM. The CDR3 is 15 residues long. V was clipped by 3 bases and J by 3 bases, with 12 bases between them.